This TCR beta chain is from a study of identical twins. Study-level findings and limits: Invariant MAIT and iNKT cells could partly confound zero-insertion analyses. With abundant cord blood beta clonotypes, insertions were fewer; memory repertoires showed no such pattern.

The germline V gene has CDR1 MGHRA and CDR2 YSYEKL. V was cut by 4 bases and J by 8 bases, with 9 bases left in between. This CDR3 contains 12 residues. On this clonotype: What it binds is not known.

With no exceptions, donors were healthy Caucasians. One entry per CDR3 protein, called by TCRdb with MiXCR from the 5' RACE reads. The table lists more than 1.5 million distinct CDR3 sequences, about 32% of them singletons. The sample comprised cord blood. This receptor was obtained from a newborn girl in good health. This chain connects TRBV4-1 to TRBJ2-1; the D gene is possibly TRBD2 (6 bases). The CDR3 here is CASSRDFDEQFF. DNA for the CDR3: TGCGCCAGCAGCCGGGACTTCGATGAGCAGTTCTTC.